What follows are 26 T cell receptor beta chains derived from one specimen sequenced in a study of regulatory T cells in long-lasting Graves disease (dated by TCRdb to about 2021). Library preparation was by multiplex PCR. TCRdb records Illumina HiSeq 4000 as the sequencer. CDR3 regions were amplified by Arm-PCR with iRepertoire HTBI primers to construct TCR beta libraries. TCRdb passed the public sequencing reads through fastp at Q25 and MiXCR, retaining productive beta sequences. Rows merge per CDR3 protein into single entries with the most common DNA and genes. Within this sample are approximately 290,000 distinct CDR3 sequences, with under 25% of them counted one time only. Approximately 53% of the sample is held by the ten biggest clonotypes. What the time point label conveys for this sample: persistent/refractory GD, antithyroid drugs over 5 years with positive TRAb. For both TCR sequencing and RNA sequencing, RNA was extracted from PBMCs using TRIzol.

The sequencing here drew on peripheral blood mononuclear cells (PBMCs), taken when the disease was refractory, from a patient treated with antithyroid drugs. The receptors shown here come from a female donor with Graves disease.

This clonotype was seen many times. The chain has TRBV28 and TRBJ2-5; 10 bases agree with TRBD1. In germline, CDR1 is MDHEN, CDR2 SYDVKM. V lost 7 bases to trimming and J lost 5 bases; unmatched junction nucleotides: 7. CDR3 size: 14 residues. The CDR3 sequence is CASTPDRGRETQYF. The CDR3 DNA reads TGTGCCAGCACCCCAGACAGGGGGCGGGAGACCCAGTACTTC.

The gene calls are TRBV29-1 and TRBJ1-2; D ambiguous. The CDR3 has 14 residues. Trimming took 0 bases from V and 0 from J, leaving 8 bases between them. The germline V gene encodes CDR1 SQVTM and CDR2 ANQGSEA. CDR3 in DNA: TGCAGCGTTGAAGATCCCAGTCCTAACTATGGCTACACCTTC. Encoded protein: CSVEDPSPNYGYTF. The variable domain in full, completed from reference TRBV29-1 and TRBJ1-2, reads SAVISQKPSRDICQRGTSLTIQCQVDSQVTMMFWYRQQPGQSLTLIATANQGSEATYESGFVIDKFPISRPNLTFSTLTVSNMSPEDSSIYLCSVEDPSPNYGYTFGSGTRLTVV.

This rearrangement joins TRBV4-1 to TRBJ1-4; TRBD1 is a possible D gene (5 bases). Germline V CDR1 and CDR2: MGHRA, YSYEKL. The CDR3 spans 15 residues. Trimming left V 1 base short and J 8 bases short, with 14 bases between. Here the CDR3 reads CASSQAEGVREKLFF. The CDR3, as DNA: TGCGCCAGCAGCCAAGCTGAAGGGGTTCGGGAAAAACTGTTTTTT.

V is TRBV18 and J is TRBJ2-1; D possibly corresponds to TRBD2 (6 bases). Germline V gene lookup returns CDR1 KGHSH and CDR2 LQKENI. This CDR3 is built from 15 residues. The V end was cut by 4 bases, the J end by 7 bases, with 17 bases between. CDR3 amino acids: CASSLEMAGWNEQFF. The CDR3 DNA reads TGTGCCAGCTCACTAGAAATGGCGGGGTGGAATGAGCAGTTCTTC.

This clonotype was counted ten times or more. The chain joins TRBV28 to TRBJ1-2; TRBD1 matches at 7 bases. CDR3 size: 13 residues. Germline CDR1 is MDHEN and CDR2 is SYDVKM. With V trimmed by 6 bases and J by 3 bases, 4 bases remained unmatched. The CDR3 region is CASRGQVHYGYTF. The CDR3, as DNA: TGTGCCAGCAGAGGACAGGTCCACTATGGCTACACCTTC.

The chain is built from TRBV24-1 and TRBJ2-5; 8 bases align to TRBD1. This CDR3 is 15 amino acids long. V gave up 10 bases and J gave up 3 bases; unmatched junction bases: 12. Germline V CDR1 and CDR2: KGHDR, SFDVKD. The CDR3 DNA follows: TGTGCCACGCCCCGACAGGGGAGGACGGAAGAGACCCAGTACTTC. The encoded protein is CATPRQGRTEETQYF.

This clonotype appeared many times. The chain couples TRBV6-1 to TRBJ2-7; 8 bases line up with TRBD1. The germline V gene encodes CDR1 MNHNS and CDR2 SASEGT. This CDR3 contains 16 residues. The junction had 13 bases not matched to a gene; V was cut back by 7 bases and J by 2 bases. The CDR3 nucleotides are TGTGCCAGCACCCCAAGGGGGACAGGAGCAACCTACGAGCAGTACTTC. This encodes CASTPRGTGATYEQYF.

In its sample, this clonotype was seen many times. The V gene is TRBV6-1, the J gene TRBJ2-5; 7 positions agree with TRBD2. Germline V gene lookup returns CDR1 MNHNS and CDR2 SASEGT. This CDR3 comprises 18 residues. V trimming: 0 bases; J trimming: 2 bases; junction bases outside the gene matches: 12. Here the CDR3 DNA reads TGTGCCAGCAGTGAAGCGCCGGGGGGAGGCCCGCCGCAAGAGACCCAGTACTTC. Residues: CASSEAPGGGPPQETQYF.

This clonotype was picked up a small number of times. The chain links TRBV29-1 to TRBJ2-7, with D possibly TRBD1 on 5 matching bases. The V end was cut by 4 bases, the J end by 0 bases, with 10 bases between. The CDR3 has 13 amino acids. CDR1 and CDR2 from the germline V gene are SQVTM and ANQGSEA. CDR3 DNA sequence: TGCAGCGTTGGGGCAGGGAACTCCTACGAGCAGTACTTC. Translated: CSVGAGNSYEQYF.

This clonotype was counted ten times or more. V is TRBV11-2 and J is TRBJ2-5, with no clear D. CDR3 length: 13 amino acids. CDR1 SGHAT and CDR2 FQNNGV come from the germline V gene. The V end was cut by 5 bases, the J end by 7 bases, with 14 bases between. The CDR3 protein is CASSPQRLGTQYF. The CDR3 bases are TGTGCCAGCAGCCCTCAGAGGTTGGGGACCCAGTACTTC.

The chain is built from TRBV20-1 and TRBJ1-6; no clear D. The CDR3 is 14 residues long. The germline CDR1 and CDR2 sequences are DFQATT and SNEGSKA (reference sequence). The V end lost 2 bases, the J end lost 7 bases, and 12 bases lay between the germline ends. As DNA, the CDR3 is TGCAGTGCTAGACGTGGCGTTCCGAATTCACCCCTCCACTTT. This gives the protein CSARRGVPNSPLHF.

The rearrangement uses TRBV28 and TRBJ2-5; the match to TRBD1 covers 12 bases. The CDR3 contains 17 residues. CDR1 and CDR2 (germline): MDHEN, SYDVKM. V shed 3 bases, J shed 0 bases, and the junction held 5 bases outside the gene matches. CDR3 sequence reads: CASSFPGTGGNQETQYF. The CDR3 DNA reads TGTGCCAGCAGTTTTCCCGGGACAGGGGGCAACCAAGAGACCCAGTACTTC.

The chain has TRBV6-5 and TRBJ1-4; D might be TRBD1 (5 bases). Germline V lookup: CDR1 MNHEY, CDR2 SVGAGI. The CDR3 covers 15 residues. The ends were cut back, 4 bases at V and 3 bases at J, with 12 bases in the middle. CDR3 protein: CASSFPGTANEKLFF. For the CDR3, the DNA is TGTGCCAGCAGTTTCCCAGGGACCGCTAATGAAAAACTGTTTTTT.

The CDR3 sequence is CASSFASEQFF. CDR3 in DNA: TGTGCCAGCTCATTCGCATCAGAGCAGTTCTTC. J is TRBJ2-1 and V is TRBV19, with D hard to call. The CDR3 covers 11 residues. Trimming took off 9 bases at V and 10 bases at J, with 13 bases between the two ends. CDR1 is LNHDA, CDR2 SQIVND, per germline (reference sequence).

There are a few counts of this clonotype. J is TRBJ1-2 and V is TRBV20-1; D perhaps matches TRBD1 (6 bases). V lost 3 bases and J lost 4, with 15 bases in between. This CDR3 has 14 residues. Per germline, CDR1 DFQATT and CDR2 SNEGSKA (reference sequence). The CDR3 DNA follows: TGCAGTGCTAGTCCCCCGGGGGGCTTCTATGGCTACACCTTC. As protein: CSASPPGGFYGYTF.

CDR3 loop: CASSLEGPGGLETQYF. The CDR3 coding sequence is TGTGCCAGCAGCTTAGAGGGCCCGGGGGGGTTGGAGACCCAGTACTTC. The chain uses TRBV11-2 and TRBJ2-5, with TRBD2 matching 8 bases. V shed 0 bases, J shed 5 bases, and the junction held 8 bases outside the gene matches. Germline V gene data show CDR1 as SGHAT and CDR2 as FQNNGV. The CDR3 length is 16 residues.

The rearrangement uses TRBV6-1 and TRBJ2-7; D may be TRBD1 or TRBD2 (5 bases each). The length of the CDR3 is 14 residues. V lost 5 bases and J 3 bases, leaving 14 bases between the germline ends. CDR1 is MNHNS, CDR2 SASEGT, per germline. The CDR3 DNA reads as TGTGCCAGCAGTCGAACCGGGACGGGCTACGAGCAGTACTTC. Translation gives CASSRTGTGYEQYF.

The table lists this clonotype with a count of one. A much larger clone differs from this one at a single base, so this may be a read error. The chain employs TRBV7-2 and TRBJ2-5; D might be TRBD1 or TRBD2, each matching 5 bases. In germline, CDR1 is SGHTA, CDR2 FQGNSA. The CDR3 length is 15 residues. DNA for the CDR3: TGTGCCGGCAGCTTACTCCGGGGCCTCCAAGAGACCCAGTACTTC. Translated: CAGSLLRGLQETQYF.

This clonotype showed up many times. One end of the junction is discordant with germline, which a read error may explain. The J gene is TRBJ2-7, the V gene TRBV3-1, with a possible D match to TRBD1 (6 bases). The CDR3 totals 11 residues. The germline gives CDR1 LGHDT, CDR2 YNNKEL (reference sequence). CDR3 protein: CASSDRDTSTF. CDR3 DNA sequence: TGTGCCAGCAGCGACCGGGACACCTCCACCTTC.

This chain joins TRBV6-5 and TRBJ1-5, with a tentative D call TRBD1 (6 bases). With 0 bases removed from V and 5 bases from J, the gap between germline ends came to 11 bases. Looked up from germline, CDR1 is MNHEY and CDR2 is SVGAGI. This CDR3 is 15 amino acids long. The CDR3 DNA sequence: TGTGCCAGCAGTTACTCGCGGGACACTCATCAGCCCCAGCATTTT. As protein: CASSYSRDTHQPQHF.

The sample holds a few counts of this clonotype. V is TRBV28 and J is TRBJ2-5; no clear D. Trimming took off 6 bases at V and 8 bases at J, with 16 bases between the two ends. The CDR3 is 13 residues long. Looked up from germline, CDR1 is MDHEN and CDR2 is SYDVKM. For the CDR3, the DNA is TGTGCCAGCAGCCAACCCCCGACTCCCACCCAGTACTTC. Its protein product is CASSQPPTPTQYF.

This clonotype was recorded many times. V is TRBV28 and J is TRBJ2-5; 10 nucleotides match TRBD2. The CDR3 runs to 14 residues. Unmatched junction bases numbered 4, after V lost 6 bases and J lost 3 bases. CDR1 MDHEN and CDR2 SYDVKM come from the germline V gene. As DNA, the CDR3 is TGTGCCAGCAGCCGGACTAGCGGAGAAGAGACCCAGTACTTC. This encodes CASSRTSGEETQYF.

This clonotype was seen once. The chain links TRBV4-2 to TRBJ2-5; D not resolved. CDR1 and CDR2 (germline): LGHNA, YNFKEQ. This CDR3 is 13 amino acids long. V lost 4 bases and J lost 2, with 8 bases in between. As DNA, the CDR3 is TGTGCCAGCAGCCCACACCTACAAGAGACCCAGTACTTC. It yields the protein CASSPHLQETQYF.

The sample holds many counts of this clonotype. The chain links TRBV2 to TRBJ1-5; a weak D match, TRBD1 (5 bases). Germline loops: CDR1 SNHLY, CDR2 FYNNEI. The CDR3 loop spans 15 amino acids. V shed 5 bases and J shed 2 bases, with 13 bases lying between them. CDR3 nucleotides: TGTGCCAGCAGTTCCGGGGGGAGCGGCAATCAGCCCCAGCATTTT. Translation gives CASSSGGSGNQPQHF.

Turning to this clonotype: One base away lies a much larger clone, so this may be a sequencing read error. The CDR3: CAGSLSRLAGGRYEQYF. In nucleotides, the CDR3 is TGTGCCGGCAGTTTAAGTCGGCTGGCGGGAGGCCGCTACGAGCAGTACTTC. The V gene is TRBV28, the J gene TRBJ2-7, with TRBD2 matching 8 bases. There are 17 residues in the CDR3. In germline, CDR1 is MDHEN, CDR2 SYDVKM.

With respect to this clonotype: A single base separates this from a much larger clone, so it may be a read error. V and J are TRBV27 and TRBJ2-7, with D hard to call. Looked up from germline, CDR1 is MNHEY and CDR2 is SMNVEV (reference sequence). Trimming left V 2 bases short and J 2 bases short, with 7 bases between. This CDR3 has 13 residues. CDR3 amino acids: CASSLRVTYEQYF. The CDR3, as DNA: TGTGCCAGCAGTTTAAGGGTCACCTACGAGCAGTACTTC.